Described below is a single T cell receptor beta chain sequence and its context. Its cognate antigen is unknown. The germline V gene encodes CDR1 SGHAT and CDR2 FQNNGV. J was trimmed by 4 bases and V by 4 bases; bases with no gene match: 2. The CDR3 runs 13 residues. The data belong to a study of graft-versus-host responses after intestinal transplantation. TCRdb's table, derived via immunoSEQ multiplex PCR, lists solely in-frame clones and lacks some. The table records over 70,000 clones, 80% to 85% of them present only once. This receptor was taken from a human donor who received an intestinal transplant. Sample: unstimulated CD8+ T cells sorted from spleen or lymph node cells, taken before intestinal transplant. The chain has TRBV11-2 and TRBJ2-7, with 9 bases matching TRBD2. The CDR3 region has the DNA TGTGCCAGCAGCTGGGGACTAGCTTACGAGCAGTACTTC. Protein: CASSWGLAYEQYF.